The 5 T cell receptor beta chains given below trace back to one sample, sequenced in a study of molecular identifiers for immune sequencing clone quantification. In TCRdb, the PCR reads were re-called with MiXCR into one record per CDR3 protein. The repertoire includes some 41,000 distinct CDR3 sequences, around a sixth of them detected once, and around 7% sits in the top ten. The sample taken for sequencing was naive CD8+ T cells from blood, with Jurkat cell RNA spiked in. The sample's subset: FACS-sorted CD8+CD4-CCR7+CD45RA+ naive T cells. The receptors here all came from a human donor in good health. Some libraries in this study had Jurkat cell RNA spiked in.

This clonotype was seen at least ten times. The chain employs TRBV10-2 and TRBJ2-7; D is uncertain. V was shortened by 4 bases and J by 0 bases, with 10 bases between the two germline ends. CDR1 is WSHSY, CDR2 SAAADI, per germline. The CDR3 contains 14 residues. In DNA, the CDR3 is TGCGCCAGCAGTGGATTTACGTCCTCCTACGAGCAGTACTTC. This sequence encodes CASSGFTSSYEQYF.

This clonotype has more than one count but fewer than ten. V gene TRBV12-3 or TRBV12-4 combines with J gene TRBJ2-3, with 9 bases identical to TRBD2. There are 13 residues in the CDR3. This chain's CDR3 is CAAGGGSTDTQYF. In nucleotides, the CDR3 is TGTGCAGCGGGGGGCGGTAGCACAGATACGCAGTATTTT.

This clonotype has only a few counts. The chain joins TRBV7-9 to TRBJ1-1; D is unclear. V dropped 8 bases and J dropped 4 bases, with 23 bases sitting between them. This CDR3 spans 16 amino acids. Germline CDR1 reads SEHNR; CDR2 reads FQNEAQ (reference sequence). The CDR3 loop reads CASQPGNPGRGTEAFF. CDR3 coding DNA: TGTGCCAGCCAGCCCGGAAACCCGGGCCGGGGCACTGAAGCTTTCTTT.

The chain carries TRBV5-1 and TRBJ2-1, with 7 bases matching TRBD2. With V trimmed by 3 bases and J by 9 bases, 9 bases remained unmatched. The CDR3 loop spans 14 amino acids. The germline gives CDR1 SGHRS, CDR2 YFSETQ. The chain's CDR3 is CASSSRASGSEQFF. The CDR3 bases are TGCGCCAGCAGCTCACGGGCTAGCGGCAGTGAGCAGTTCTTC.

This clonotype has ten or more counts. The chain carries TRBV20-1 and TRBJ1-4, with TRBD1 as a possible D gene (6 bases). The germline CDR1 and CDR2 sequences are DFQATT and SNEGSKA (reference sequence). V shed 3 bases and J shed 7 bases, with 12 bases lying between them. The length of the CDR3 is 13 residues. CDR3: CSARFRGSEKLFF. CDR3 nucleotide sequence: TGCAGTGCTAGGTTCAGGGGATCTGAAAAACTGTTTTTT.